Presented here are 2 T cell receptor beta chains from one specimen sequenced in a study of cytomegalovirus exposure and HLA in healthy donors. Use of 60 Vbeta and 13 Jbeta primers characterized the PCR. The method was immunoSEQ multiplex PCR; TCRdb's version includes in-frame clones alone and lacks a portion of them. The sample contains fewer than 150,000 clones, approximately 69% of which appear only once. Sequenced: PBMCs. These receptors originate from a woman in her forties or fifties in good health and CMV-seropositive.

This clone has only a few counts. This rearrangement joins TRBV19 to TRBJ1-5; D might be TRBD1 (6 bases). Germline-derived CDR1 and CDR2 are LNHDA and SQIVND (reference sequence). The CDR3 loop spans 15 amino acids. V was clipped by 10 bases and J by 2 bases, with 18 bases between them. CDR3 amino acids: CATLDSPGGNQPQHF. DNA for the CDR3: TGTGCCACCCTGGACAGTCCCGGGGGCAATCAGCCCCAGCATTTT.

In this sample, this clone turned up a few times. CDR3 DNA sequence: TGTGCCAGCAGTTCGACAGGGTCCCACGAGCAGTACTTC. The encoded protein is CASSSTGSHEQYF. This chain links TRBV7-6 with TRBJ2-7, with 7 bases that match TRBD1. Germline V gives CDR1 SGHVS, CDR2 FNYEAQ. V was clipped by 6 bases and J by 5 bases; unmatched bases: 7. The CDR3 has 13 residues.